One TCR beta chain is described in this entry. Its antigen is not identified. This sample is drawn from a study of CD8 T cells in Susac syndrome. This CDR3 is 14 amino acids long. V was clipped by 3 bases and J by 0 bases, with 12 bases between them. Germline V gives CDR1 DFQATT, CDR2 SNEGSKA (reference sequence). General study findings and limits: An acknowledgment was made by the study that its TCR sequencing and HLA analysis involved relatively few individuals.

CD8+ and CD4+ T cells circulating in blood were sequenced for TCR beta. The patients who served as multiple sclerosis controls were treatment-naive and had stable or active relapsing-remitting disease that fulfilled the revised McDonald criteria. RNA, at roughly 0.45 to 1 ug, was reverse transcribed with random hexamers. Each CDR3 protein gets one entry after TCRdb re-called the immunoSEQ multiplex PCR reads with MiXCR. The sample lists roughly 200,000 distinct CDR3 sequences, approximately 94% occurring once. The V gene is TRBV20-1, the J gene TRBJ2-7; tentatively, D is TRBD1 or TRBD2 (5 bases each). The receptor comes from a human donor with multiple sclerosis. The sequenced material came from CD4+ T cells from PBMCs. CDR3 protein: CSASGDPLSYEQYF. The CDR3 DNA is TGCAGTGCTAGCGGGGACCCTCTCTCCTACGAGCAGTACTTC.